This T cell receptor beta chain was recorded in a study of T-cell memory formation after mild COVID-19. Study results and caveats: The appearance of some responding clones in pre-infection memory suggested that cross-reactive memory joined.

The CDR3 is made up of 13 amino acids. Trimming removed 1 base at V and 7 bases at J, with 9 bases between. About this clonotype itself: Its matching antigen is unknown.

TCRdb ran MiXCR on the 5' RACE reads and lists one entry per CDR3 protein. The repertoire has 100,000 or so distinct CDR3 sequences, approximately 12% of them found once; the top ten carry about two fifths. The receptor was derived from a man aged 18-30 years who had mild COVID-19 (a few samples of this study predate the infection). Cell type and time point are not known. The sample taken for sequencing was PBMCs or a T cell subset sorted from them (not recorded which). This chain connects TRBV12-3 or TRBV12-4 to TRBJ2-3; the D is unclear. CDR3 in amino acids: CASSLGPLHTQYF. The DNA of the CDR3 is TGTGCCAGCAGTTTAGGTCCCTTACATACGCAGTATTTT.